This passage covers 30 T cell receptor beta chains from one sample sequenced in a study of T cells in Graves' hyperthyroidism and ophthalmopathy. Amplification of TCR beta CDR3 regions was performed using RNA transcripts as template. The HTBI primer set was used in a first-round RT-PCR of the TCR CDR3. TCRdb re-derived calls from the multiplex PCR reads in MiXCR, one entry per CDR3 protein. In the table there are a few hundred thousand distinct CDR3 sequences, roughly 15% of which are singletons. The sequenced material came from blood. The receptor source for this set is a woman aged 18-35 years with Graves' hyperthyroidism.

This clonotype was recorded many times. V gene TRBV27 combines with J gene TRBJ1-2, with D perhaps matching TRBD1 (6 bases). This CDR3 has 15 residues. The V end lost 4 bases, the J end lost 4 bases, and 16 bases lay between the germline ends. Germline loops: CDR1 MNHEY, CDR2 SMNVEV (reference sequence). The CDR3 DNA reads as TGTGCCAGCAGTTACAACCGGGACACCCTCTATGGCTACACCTTC. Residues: CASSYNRDTLYGYTF.

CDR3 sequence (DNA): TGTGCCAGCAAGGTGGGAGTGCGAGATACGCAGTATTTT. Its translation: CASKVGVRDTQYF. The V and J genes are TRBV6-1 and TRBJ2-3; a weak D match, TRBD2 (5 bases). This CDR3 spans 13 amino acids. Germline V gives CDR1 MNHNS, CDR2 SASEGT. V was shortened by 7 bases and J by 5 bases, with 13 bases between the two germline ends.

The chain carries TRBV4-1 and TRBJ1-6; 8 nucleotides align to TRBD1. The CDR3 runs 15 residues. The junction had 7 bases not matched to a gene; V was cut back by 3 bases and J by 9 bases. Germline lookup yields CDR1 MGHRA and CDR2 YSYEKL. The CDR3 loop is CASSQEDREGSPLHF. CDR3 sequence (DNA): TGCGCCAGCAGCCAGGAGGACAGGGAAGGTTCACCCCTCCACTTT.

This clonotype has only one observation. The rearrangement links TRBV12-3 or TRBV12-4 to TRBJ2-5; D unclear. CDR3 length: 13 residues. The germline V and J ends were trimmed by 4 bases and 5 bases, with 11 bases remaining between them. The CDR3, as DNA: TGTGCCAGCAGTTCCCGGACGCGGGAGACCCAGTACTTC. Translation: CASSSRTRETQYF.

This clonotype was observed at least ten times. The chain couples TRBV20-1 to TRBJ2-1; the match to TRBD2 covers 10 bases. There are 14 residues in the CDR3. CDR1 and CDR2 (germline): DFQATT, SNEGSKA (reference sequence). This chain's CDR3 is CSLEREGLYNEQFF. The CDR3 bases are TGCAGCCTAGAGCGGGAGGGCCTCTACAATGAGCAGTTCTTC.

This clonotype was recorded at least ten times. CDR3 nucleotide sequence: TGTGCCAGCAGTTCTTCCTCGGGGAGGGTGACCCAGTACTTC. Translated: CASSSSSGRVTQYF. V and J are TRBV28 and TRBJ2-5; 7 positions match TRBD2. The CDR3 contains 14 residues. Trimming at V came to 4 bases and at J to 7 bases, leaving 9 bases not matched to a gene. Germline lookup yields CDR1 MDHEN and CDR2 SYDVKM.

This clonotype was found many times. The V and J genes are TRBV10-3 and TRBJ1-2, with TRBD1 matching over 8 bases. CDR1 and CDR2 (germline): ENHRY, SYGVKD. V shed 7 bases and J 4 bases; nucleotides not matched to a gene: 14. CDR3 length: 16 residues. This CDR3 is CAITDGRGQGGYGYTF. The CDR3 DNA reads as TGTGCCATCACCGATGGACGCGGACAGGGCGGCTATGGCTACACCTTC.

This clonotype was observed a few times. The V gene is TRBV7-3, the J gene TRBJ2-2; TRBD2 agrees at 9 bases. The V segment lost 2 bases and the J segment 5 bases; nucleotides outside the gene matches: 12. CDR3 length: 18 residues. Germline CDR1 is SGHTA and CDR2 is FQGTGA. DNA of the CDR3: TGTGCCAGCAGCTTACGGGCTAGCGGGATACAGGTTACCGGGGAGCTGTTTTTT. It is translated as CASSLRASGIQVTGELFF.

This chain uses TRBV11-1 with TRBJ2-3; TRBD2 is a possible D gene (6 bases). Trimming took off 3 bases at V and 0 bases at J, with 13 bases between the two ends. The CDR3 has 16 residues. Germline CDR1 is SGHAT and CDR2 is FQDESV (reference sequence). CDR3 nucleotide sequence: TGTGCCAGCAGCTTGGGACTGGGAGCTAGCACAGATACGCAGTATTTT. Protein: CASSLGLGASTDTQYF.

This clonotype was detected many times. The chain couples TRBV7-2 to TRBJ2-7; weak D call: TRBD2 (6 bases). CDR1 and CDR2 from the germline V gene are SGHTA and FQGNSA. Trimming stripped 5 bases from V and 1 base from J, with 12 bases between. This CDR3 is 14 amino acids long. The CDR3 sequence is CASSPRLGSYEQYF. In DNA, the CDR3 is TGTGCCAGCAGCCCCCGACTAGGGTCCTACGAGCAGTACTTC.

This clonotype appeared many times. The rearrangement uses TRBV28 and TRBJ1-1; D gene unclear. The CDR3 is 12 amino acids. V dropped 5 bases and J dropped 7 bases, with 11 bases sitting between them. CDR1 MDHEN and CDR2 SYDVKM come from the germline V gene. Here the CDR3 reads CASSLGLIEAFF. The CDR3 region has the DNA TGTGCCAGCAGTCTCGGACTGATTGAAGCTTTCTTT. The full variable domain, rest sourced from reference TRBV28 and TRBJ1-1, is DVKVTQSSRYLVKRTGEKVFLECVQDMDHENMFWYRQDPGLGLRLIYFSYDVKMKEKGDIPEGYSVSREKKERFSLILESASTNQTSMYLCASSLGLIEAFFGQGTRLTVV.

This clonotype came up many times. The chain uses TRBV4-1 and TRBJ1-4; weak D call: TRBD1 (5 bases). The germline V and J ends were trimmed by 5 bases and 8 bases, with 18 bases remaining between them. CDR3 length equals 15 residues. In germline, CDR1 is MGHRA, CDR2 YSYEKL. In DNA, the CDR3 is TGCGCCAGCAGCGGGGGGGGGACGACGTGGGAAAAACTGTTTTTT. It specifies CASSGGGTTWEKLFF.

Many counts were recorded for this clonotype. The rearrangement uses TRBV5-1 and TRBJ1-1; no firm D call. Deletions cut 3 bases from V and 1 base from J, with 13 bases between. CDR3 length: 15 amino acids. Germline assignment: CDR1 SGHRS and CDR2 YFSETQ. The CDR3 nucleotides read TGCGCCAGCAGCTCTTCGACGGATTGGAACACTGAAGCTTTCTTT. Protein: CASSSSTDWNTEAFF.

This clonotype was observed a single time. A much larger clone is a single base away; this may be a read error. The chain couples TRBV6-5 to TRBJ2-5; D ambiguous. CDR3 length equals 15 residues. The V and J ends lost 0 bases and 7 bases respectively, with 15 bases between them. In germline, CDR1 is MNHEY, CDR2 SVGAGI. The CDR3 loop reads CASSYSLPVEGTQYF. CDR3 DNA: TGTGCCAGCAGTTACTCTCTTCCCGTGGAAGGGACCCAGTACTTC.

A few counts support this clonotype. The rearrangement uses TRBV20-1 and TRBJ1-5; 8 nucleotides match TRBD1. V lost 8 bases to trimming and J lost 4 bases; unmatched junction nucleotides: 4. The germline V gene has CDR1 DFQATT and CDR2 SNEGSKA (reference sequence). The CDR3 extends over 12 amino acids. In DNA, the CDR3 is TGCAGTCTCCAGGGGGCGAATCAGCCCCAGCATTTT. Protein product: CSLQGANQPQHF.

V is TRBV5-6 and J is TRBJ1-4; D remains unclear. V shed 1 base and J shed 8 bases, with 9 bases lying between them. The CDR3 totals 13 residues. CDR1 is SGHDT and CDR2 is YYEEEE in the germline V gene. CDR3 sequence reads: CASSLTRTEKLFF. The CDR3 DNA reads TGTGCCAGCAGCTTGACCAGGACGGAAAAACTGTTTTTT.

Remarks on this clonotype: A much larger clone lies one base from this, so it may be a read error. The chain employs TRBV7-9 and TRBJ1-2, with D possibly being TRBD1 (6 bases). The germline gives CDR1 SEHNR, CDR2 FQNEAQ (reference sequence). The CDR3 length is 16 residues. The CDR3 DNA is TGTGCCAGCGGCTTACTCTTGACAGGTCCTAACTATGGCTACACCTTC. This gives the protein CASGLLLTGPNYGYTF.

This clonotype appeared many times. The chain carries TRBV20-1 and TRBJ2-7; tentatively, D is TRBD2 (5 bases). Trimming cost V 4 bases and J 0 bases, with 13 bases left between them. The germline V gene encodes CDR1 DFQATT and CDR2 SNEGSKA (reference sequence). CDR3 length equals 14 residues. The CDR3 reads CSAILSGSSYEQYF. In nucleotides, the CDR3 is TGCAGTGCTATACTCAGCGGAAGCTCCTACGAGCAGTACTTC.

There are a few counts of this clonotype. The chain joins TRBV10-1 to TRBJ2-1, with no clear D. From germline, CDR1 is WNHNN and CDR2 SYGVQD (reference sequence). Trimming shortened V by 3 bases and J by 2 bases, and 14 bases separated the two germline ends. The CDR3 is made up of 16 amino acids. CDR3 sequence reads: CASSDPNQAAYNEQFF. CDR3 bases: TGCGCCAGCAGTGACCCCAATCAGGCCGCCTACAATGAGCAGTTCTTC.

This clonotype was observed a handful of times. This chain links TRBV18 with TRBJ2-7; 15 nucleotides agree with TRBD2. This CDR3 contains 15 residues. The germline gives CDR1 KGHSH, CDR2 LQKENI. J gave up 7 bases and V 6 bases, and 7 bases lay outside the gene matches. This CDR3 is CASSPGLAGGWEQYF. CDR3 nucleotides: TGTGCCAGCTCCCCCGGACTAGCGGGAGGGTGGGAGCAGTACTTC.

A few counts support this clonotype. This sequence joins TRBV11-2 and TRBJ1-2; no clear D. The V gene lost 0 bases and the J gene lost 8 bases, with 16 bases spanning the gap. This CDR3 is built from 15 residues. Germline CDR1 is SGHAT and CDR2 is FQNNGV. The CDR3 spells CASSLEPSPSRGYTF. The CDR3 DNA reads TGTGCCAGCAGCTTAGAACCCAGTCCCTCTAGAGGCTACACCTTC.

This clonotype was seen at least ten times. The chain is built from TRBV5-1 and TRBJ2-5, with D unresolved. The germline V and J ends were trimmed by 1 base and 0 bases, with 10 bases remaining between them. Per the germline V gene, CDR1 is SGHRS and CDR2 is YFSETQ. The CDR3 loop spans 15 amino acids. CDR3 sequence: CASSLTGLYQETQYF. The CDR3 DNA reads TGCGCCAGCAGCTTGACCGGGCTCTACCAAGAGACCCAGTACTTC.

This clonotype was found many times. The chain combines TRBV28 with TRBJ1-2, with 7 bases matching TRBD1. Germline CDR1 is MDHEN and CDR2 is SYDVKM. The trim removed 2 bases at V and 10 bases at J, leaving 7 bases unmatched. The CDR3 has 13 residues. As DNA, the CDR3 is TGTGCCAGCAGTTTAGGGACAGCCGGACCCTACACCTTC. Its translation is CASSLGTAGPYTF.

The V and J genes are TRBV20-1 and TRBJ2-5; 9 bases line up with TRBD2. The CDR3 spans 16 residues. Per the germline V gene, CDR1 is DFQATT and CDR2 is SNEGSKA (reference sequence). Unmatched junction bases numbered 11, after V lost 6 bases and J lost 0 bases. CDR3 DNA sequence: TGCAGTGCAAATCCTGCCCGACTAGCGGACCAAGAGACCCAGTACTTC. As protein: CSANPARLADQETQYF.

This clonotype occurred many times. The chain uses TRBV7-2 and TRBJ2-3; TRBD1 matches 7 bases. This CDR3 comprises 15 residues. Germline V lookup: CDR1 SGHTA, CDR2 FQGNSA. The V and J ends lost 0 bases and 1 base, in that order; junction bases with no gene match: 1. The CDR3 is CASSLAGTGTDTQYF. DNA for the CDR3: TGTGCCAGCAGCTTAGCCGGGACAGGCACAGATACGCAGTATTTT.

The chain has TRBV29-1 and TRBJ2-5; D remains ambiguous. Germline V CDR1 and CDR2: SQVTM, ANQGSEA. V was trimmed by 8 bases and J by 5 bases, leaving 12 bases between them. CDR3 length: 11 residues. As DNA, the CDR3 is TGCAGCCCCTTTTCCGGGGAGACCCAGTACTTC. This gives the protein CSPFSGETQYF.

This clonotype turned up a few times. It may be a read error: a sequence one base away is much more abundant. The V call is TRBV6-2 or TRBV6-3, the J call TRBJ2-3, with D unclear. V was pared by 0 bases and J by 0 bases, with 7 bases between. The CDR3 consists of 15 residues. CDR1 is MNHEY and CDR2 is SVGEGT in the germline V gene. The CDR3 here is CASSYSAASTDTQYF. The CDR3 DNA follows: TGTGCCAGCAGTTACTCGGCAGCTAGCACAGATACGCAGTATTTT.

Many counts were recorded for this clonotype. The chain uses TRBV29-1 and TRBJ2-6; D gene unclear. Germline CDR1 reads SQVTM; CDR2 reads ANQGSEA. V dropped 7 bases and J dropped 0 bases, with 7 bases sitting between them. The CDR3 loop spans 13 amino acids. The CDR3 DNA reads TGCAGCGCTAGGACCTCTGGGGCCAACGTCCTGACTTTC. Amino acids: CSARTSGANVLTF.

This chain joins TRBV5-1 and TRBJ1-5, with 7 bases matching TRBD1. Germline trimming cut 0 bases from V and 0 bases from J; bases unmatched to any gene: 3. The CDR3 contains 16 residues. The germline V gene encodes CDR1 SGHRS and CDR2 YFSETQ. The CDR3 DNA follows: TGCGCCAGCAGCTTGGGGGACAGTAGTAGCAATCAGCCCCAGCATTTT. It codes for CASSLGDSSSNQPQHF.

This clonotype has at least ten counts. The CDR3 DNA follows: TGTGCCAGCAGCCCTCTGGAGCTAGGTCGGACCGGGGAGCTGTTTTTT. This codes for CASSPLELGRTGELFF. V usage is TRBV7-9 and J usage is TRBJ2-2; D is ambiguous. The CDR3 covers 16 residues. Looked up from germline, CDR1 is SEHNR and CDR2 is FQNEAQ (reference sequence). Trimming pared 5 bases from V and 5 bases from J, leaving 18 bases between.